These 17 T cell receptor beta chains share one sample of origin, sequenced in a study of OX40 agonist ivuxolimab in advanced cancers. The method was immunoSEQ multiplex PCR; TCRdb's version includes in-frame clones alone and lacks a portion of them. The sample records around 50,000 clones, approximately 86% being singletons. Specimen: CD4+ or CD8+ T cells sorted from blood, collected in a trial of the OX40 agonist ivuxolimab. The receptors here all came from an adult with an advanced solid tumor such as melanoma, head and neck, liver or kidney cancer.

J is TRBJ2-1 and V is TRBV18, with 7 bases aligning to TRBD1. Germline V lookup: CDR1 KGHSH, CDR2 LQKENI. CDR3 length: 12 amino acids. V shed 6 bases and J 9 bases; nucleotides not matched to a gene: 5. The CDR3 reads CASSDWTGEQFF. In DNA form, the CDR3 reads TGTGCCAGCTCCGACTGGACAGGTGAGCAGTTCTTC. Using reference TRBV18 and TRBJ2-1 for the parts outside the CDR3, the full variable domain is NAGVMQNPRHLVRRRGQEARLRCSPMKGHSHVYWYRQLPEEGLKFMVYLQKENIIDESGMPKERFSAEFPKEGPSILRIQQVVRGDSAAYFCASSDWTGEQFFGPGTRLTVL.

The V gene is TRBV30, the J gene TRBJ1-2; D not resolved. Germline-derived CDR1 and CDR2 are GTSNPN and SVGIG (reference sequence). This CDR3 contains 12 residues. V lost 0 bases and J 4 bases, leaving 6 bases between the germline ends. The CDR3 DNA sequence: TGTGCCTGGAGTGTAGACCGCTATGGCTACACCTTC. Residues: CAWSVDRYGYTF.

The chain uses TRBV10-3 and TRBJ2-5, with D possibly matching TRBD1 (5 bases). The J call may be wrong; the DNA end is better matched by TRBJ2-7. The CDR3 has 14 amino acids. Germline V gene data show CDR1 as ENHRY and CDR2 as SYGVKD. CDR3 region: CAISEGRVSYEQYF. The CDR3 DNA sequence: TGTGCCATCAGTGAGGGCAGGGTCTCCTACGAGCAGTACTTC.

This clone was picked up one time. V and J are TRBV15 and TRBJ1-4; 8 bases map to TRBD1. Trimming at V came to 0 bases and at J to 7 bases, leaving 4 bases not matched to a gene. The CDR3 is made up of 15 amino acids. The germline CDR1 and CDR2 sequences are LNHNV and YYDKDF (reference sequence). CDR3 coding DNA: TGTGCCACCAGCAGAGATCACAGGGGGGGTGAAAAACTGTTTTTT. Translating gives CATSRDHRGGEKLFF.

This clone was recorded once. The V and J genes are TRBV27 and TRBJ2-3; a possible D gene is TRBD2 (6 bases). This CDR3 spans 13 amino acids. Germline V gene data show CDR1 as MNHEY and CDR2 as SMNVEV (reference sequence). V dropped 6 bases and J dropped 2 bases, with 9 bases sitting between them. CDR3 sequence: CASRGTATDTQYF. CDR3 DNA sequence: TGTGCCAGCAGGGGGACTGCCACAGATACGCAGTATTTT.

This chain links TRBV4-2 with TRBJ1-1, with unresolved D. Trimming took 0 bases from V and 4 from J, leaving 9 bases between them. Germline lookup yields CDR1 LGHNA and CDR2 YNFKEQ. The length of the CDR3 is 14 residues. This CDR3 reads CASSQERSRTEAFF. CDR3 bases: TGTGCCAGCAGCCAAGAGCGGAGTCGCACTGAAGCTTTCTTT.

J is TRBJ1-6 and V is TRBV6-5, with D perhaps matching TRBD1 (6 bases). The CDR3 consists of 15 residues. Trimming removed 6 bases from V and 9 bases from J, with 18 bases in between. Germline V gives CDR1 MNHEY, CDR2 SVGAGI. The CDR3 protein is CASSRDIDSFSPLHF. The CDR3 DNA is TGTGCCAGCAGCCGGGACATTGACTCCTTTTCACCCCTCCACTTT.

This clone was seen only once. The chain carries TRBV7-2 and TRBJ2-5; 11 bases align to TRBD2. The J call is in doubt because the DNA end fits TRBJ2-7 better. The length of the CDR3 is 15 residues. Germline CDR1 SGHTA, CDR2 FQGNSA. The DNA of the CDR3 is TGTGCCAGCAGCTTAGGGGGGACTAGCGGCTACGAGCAGTACTTC. Protein product: CASSLGGTSGYEQYF.

The chain has TRBV4-2 and TRBJ2-7, with D hard to call. The CDR3 extends over 12 amino acids. V gave up 0 bases and J gave up 6 bases, with 6 bases separating them. Germline assignment: CDR1 LGHNA and CDR2 YNFKEQ. The CDR3 reads CASSQDLGEQYF. The DNA of the CDR3 is TGTGCCAGCAGCCAAGATCTGGGCGAGCAGTACTTC.

V gene TRBV19 combines with J gene TRBJ1-1; 11 positions match TRBD1. The trim removed 7 bases at V and 4 bases at J, leaving 17 bases unmatched. The CDR3 length is 18 residues. Germline V gives CDR1 LNHDA, CDR2 SQIVND (reference sequence). This chain's CDR3 is CASTLTGTGGTGITEAFF. The CDR3 nucleotides are TGTGCCAGTACCCTCACCGGGACAGGGGGGACGGGTATCACTGAAGCTTTCTTT.

The chain is built from TRBV11-2 and TRBJ2-2; maybe TRBD1 (5 bases). This CDR3 comprises 16 residues. Germline CDR1 is SGHAT and CDR2 is FQNNGV. Between the trimmed V and J ends, which lost 4 bases and 6 bases, there was a span of 18 bases. The CDR3 sequence: CASSSAVGRVSGELFF. CDR3 nucleotides: TGTGCCAGCAGCTCCGCGGTGGGGCGAGTCTCCGGGGAGCTGTTTTTT. Based on the CDR3 plus reference TRBV11-2 and TRBJ2-2, the full variable domain is EAGVAQSPRYKIIEKRQSVAFWCNPISGHATLYWYQQILGQGPKLLIQFQNNGVVDDSQLPKDRFSAERLKGVDSTLKIQPAKLEDSAVYLCASSSAVGRVSGELFFGEGSRLTVL.

This rearrangement joins TRBV28 to TRBJ2-1; 9 nucleotides align to TRBD1. The germline V gene has CDR1 MDHEN and CDR2 SYDVKM. The CDR3 is 15 residues long. V trimming: 5 bases; J trimming: 7 bases; junction bases outside the gene matches: 9. In nucleotides, the CDR3 is TGTGCCAGCAGTCAGCCCGGGACAGGGTTTAATGAGCAGTTCTTC. Protein product: CASSQPGTGFNEQFF.

The chain has TRBV6-1 and TRBJ2-3; D unclear. Germline loops: CDR1 MNHNS, CDR2 SASEGT. The CDR3 is made up of 14 amino acids. Trimming pared 7 bases from V and 2 bases from J, leaving 13 bases between. The CDR3 loop reads CASTERRNTDTQYF. CDR3 sequence (DNA): TGTGCCAGCACCGAACGTCGGAACACAGATACGCAGTATTTT.

The rearrangement joins TRBV2 to TRBJ2-7; 9 bases match TRBD1. Germline assignment: CDR1 SNHLY and CDR2 FYNNEI. With 6 bases clipped from V and 0 bases from J, the junction kept 3 bases outside the gene matches. This CDR3 has 14 residues. The CDR3 here is CASSRTGVSYEQYF. The CDR3 nucleotides read TGTGCCAGCAGCAGGACAGGGGTCTCCTACGAGCAGTACTTC.

In its sample, this clone was seen a few times. The chain couples TRBV7-2 to TRBJ1-1; tentatively, D is TRBD1 (6 bases). The V end lost 5 bases, the J end lost 5 bases, and 15 bases lay between the germline ends. This CDR3 comprises 14 residues. Germline V CDR1 and CDR2: SGHTA, FQGNSA. The CDR3 sequence is CASSPQGRRTEAFF. Here the CDR3 DNA reads TGTGCCAGCAGCCCGCAGGGGCGGAGAACTGAAGCTTTCTTT. Full variable domain (rest looked up from reference TRBV7-2 and TRBJ1-1): GAGVSQSPSNKVTEKGKDVELRCDPISGHTALYWYRQSLGQGLEFLIYFQGNSAPDKSGLPSDRFSAERTGGSVSTLTIQRTQQEDSAVYLCASSPQGRRTEAFFGQGTRLTVV.

In this sample, this clone turned up a few times. The chain combines TRBV30 with TRBJ2-5; no reliable D call. This CDR3 spans 15 amino acids. Trimming took off 5 bases at V and 5 bases at J, with 21 bases between the two ends. Germline-derived CDR1 and CDR2 are GTSNPN and SVGIG (reference sequence). Here the CDR3 reads CAWRLPGPVLETQYF. The DNA for the CDR3 is TGTGCCTGGCGTCTCCCCGGCCCCGTCTTGGAGACCCAGTACTTC. Full variable domain (rest looked up from reference TRBV30 and TRBJ2-5): SQTIHQWPATLVQPVGSPLSLECTVEGTSNPNLYWYRQAAGRGLQLLFYSVGIGQISSEVPQNLSASRPQDRQFILSSKKLLLSDSGFYLCAWRLPGPVLETQYFGPGTRLLVL.

This chain uses TRBV5-5 with TRBJ2-1; the match to TRBD2 covers 10 bases. The germline CDR1 and CDR2 sequences are SGHKS and YYEKEE (reference sequence). Trimming removed 4 bases from V and 7 bases from J; junction bases left unmatched: 11. The CDR3 totals 16 residues. CDR3 sequence: CASSHAGTSVGNEQFF. The CDR3 nucleotides are TGTGCCAGCAGCCACGCTGGGACTAGCGTCGGAAATGAGCAGTTCTTC.